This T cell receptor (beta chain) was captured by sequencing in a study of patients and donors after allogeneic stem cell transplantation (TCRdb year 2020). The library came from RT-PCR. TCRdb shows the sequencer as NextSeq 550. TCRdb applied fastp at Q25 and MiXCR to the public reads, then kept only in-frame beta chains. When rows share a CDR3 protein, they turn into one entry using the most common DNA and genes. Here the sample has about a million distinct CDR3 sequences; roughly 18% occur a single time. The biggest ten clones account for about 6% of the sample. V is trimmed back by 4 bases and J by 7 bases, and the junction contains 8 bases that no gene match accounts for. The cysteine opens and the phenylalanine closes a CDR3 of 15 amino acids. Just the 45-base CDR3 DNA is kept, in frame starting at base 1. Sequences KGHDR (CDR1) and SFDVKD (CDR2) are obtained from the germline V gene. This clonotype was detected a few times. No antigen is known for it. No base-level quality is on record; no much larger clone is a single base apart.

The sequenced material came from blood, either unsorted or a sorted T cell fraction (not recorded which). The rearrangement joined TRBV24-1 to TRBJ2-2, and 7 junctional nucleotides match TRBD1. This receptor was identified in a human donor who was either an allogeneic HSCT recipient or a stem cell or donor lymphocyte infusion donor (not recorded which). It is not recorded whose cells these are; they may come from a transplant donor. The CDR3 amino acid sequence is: CATSERRDRSGELFF. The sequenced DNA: TGTGCCACCAGTGAGCGCCGGGACAGAAGCGGGGAGCTGTTTTTT.